This entry lists 7 T cell receptor beta chains sequenced from one sample in a study of neurological immune-mediated disorders. TCRdb used MiXCR to reprocess the 5' RACE reads, holding one entry per CDR3 protein. The table includes 75,000 to 90,000 distinct CDR3 sequences, about 9.3% detected once. The sequencing input was PBMCs. The receptors were gathered from a man aged 40-55 years in good health.

In this sample, this clonotype turned up many times. The rearrangement links TRBV29-1 to TRBJ2-5, with D tentatively TRBD2 (5 bases). Germline V gives CDR1 SQVTM, CDR2 ANQGSEA. V dropped 6 bases and J dropped 1 base, with 12 bases sitting between them. The CDR3 is 13 amino acids. The CDR3 nucleotides read TGCAGCGTGAAGGGTCGGGGCCAAGAGACCCAGTACTTC. The encoded protein is CSVKGRGQETQYF.

Many counts were recorded for this clonotype. The V call is TRBV5-1, the J call TRBJ2-5; D is possibly TRBD1 (5 bases). The CDR3 consists of 14 residues. Per germline, CDR1 SGHRS and CDR2 YFSETQ. Trimming took off 3 bases at V and 2 bases at J, with 11 bases between the two ends. CDR3 protein: CASSYSDTQETQYF. The CDR3 DNA reads as TGCGCCAGCAGCTACTCGGACACGCAAGAGACCCAGTACTTC.

This clonotype has ten or more counts. CDR3: CASSLTGSSPDTQYF. Here the CDR3 DNA reads TGTGCCAGCAGCTTAACTGGGTCTAGCCCGGATACGCAGTATTTT. The chain carries TRBV7-6 and TRBJ2-3; D is possibly TRBD2 (5 bases). The CDR3 is 15 residues long. With 2 bases removed from V and 6 bases from J, the gap between germline ends came to 15 bases. Germline values: CDR1 SGHVS, CDR2 FNYEAQ.

This clonotype showed up just a few times. The rearrangement joins TRBV6-5 to TRBJ2-1; 8 bases align to TRBD2. The trim removed 4 bases at V and 0 bases at J, leaving 5 bases unmatched. Germline values: CDR1 MNHEY, CDR2 SVGAGI. This CDR3 contains 16 residues. Here the CDR3 DNA reads TGTGCCAGCAGTTCCTGGAGCGGGAGCTCCTACAATGAGCAGTTCTTC. Amino acid sequence: CASSSWSGSSYNEQFF.

The chain carries TRBV15 and TRBJ2-5; no definite D call. V lost 0 bases, J lost 3 bases, and 14 bases lay in between. The CDR3 spans 16 residues. Germline values: CDR1 LNHNV, CDR2 YYDKDF (reference sequence). CDR3 amino acids: CATSRDREVIEETQYF. CDR3 in DNA: TGTGCCACCAGCAGAGATCGAGAGGTAATAGAAGAGACCCAGTACTTC.

This clonotype came up many times. The chain carries TRBV12-3 or TRBV12-4 and TRBJ2-7; D gene ambiguous. V was shortened by 5 bases and J by 0 bases, with 11 bases between the two germline ends. The CDR3 length is 14 residues. CDR3 loop: CASSVSHTSYEQYF. The CDR3 coding sequence is TGTGCCAGCAGTGTAAGCCACACCTCCTACGAGCAGTACTTC.

In nucleotides, the CDR3 is TGTGCCAGTAGTATCTCTGCGGGAGCGTCCAATGAGCAGTTCTTC. The encoded protein is CASSISAGASNEQFF. This chain connects TRBV19 to TRBJ2-1; TRBD2 aligns across 7 bases. The V gene end was trimmed by 3 bases and the J gene end by 6 bases; junction bases not matched to a gene: 8. CDR1 LNHDA and CDR2 SQIVND come from the germline V gene (reference sequence). The CDR3 runs to 15 residues.